What follows is one T cell receptor beta chain and its context. The authors' processing: Amplification from reference gene primers served as the basis for estimated nucleated cell counts. Produced via immunoSEQ multiplex PCR; TCRdb's table is partial and in-frame only. V and J calls and clone size are given by that table; D and trimming were obtained from the DNA. Of 300,000 to 350,000 clones in the sample, more than 80% were seen once. The entry originates in a study of blood T cell repertoires in COVID-19. Study-wide background: Acute and convalescent COVID-19 specimens originated in the United States, Italy and Spain. From T cells, B-cell-depleted T cells, or PBMCs came the material, which was cDNA or gDNA.

The CDR3 runs 11 residues. V was shortened by 7 bases and J by 9 bases, with 11 bases between the two germline ends. The germline gives CDR1 SGDLS, CDR2 YYNGEE. Source material: peripheral blood. The sequence derives from a woman in her twenties or thirties with COVID-19, enrolled during active disease. The V and J genes are TRBV9 and TRBJ2-1, with a weak D call TRBD2 (5 bases). The CDR3 here is CASSREFEQFF. CDR3 sequence (DNA): TGTGCCAGCTCGAGGGAGTTTGAGCAGTTCTTC.